This entry features one T cell receptor beta chain sequence. This sample stems from a study of blood T cell repertoires in COVID-19. On the study more broadly: T cells, B-cell-depleted T cells, or PBMCs supplied cDNA or gDNA.

CDR3 size: 13 residues. Germline V gene sequence: CDR1 WSHSY, CDR2 SAAADI. V was pared by 4 bases and J by 4 bases, with 4 bases of the junction left unmatched. Method: immunoSEQ multiplex PCR; TCRdb's copy keeps in-frame clones and lacks some. There are fewer than 250,000 clones in the sample; 70% to 90% occur only once, and 3.8% lies in the top ten. Sample: PBMCs or T cells enriched from blood (not recorded which). This sequence originates from a woman aged 40 to 55 with acute COVID-19. The gene calls are TRBV10-2 and TRBJ2-7; 7 nucleotides align to TRBD2. The CDR3 DNA follows: TGCGCCAGCAGTGTCCAACTAGCGTACGAGCAGTACTTC. Protein product: CASSVQLAYEQYF.